One sample yielded the 28 T cell receptor beta chains listed below, sequenced in a study of T cell changes during pregnancy in multiple sclerosis. The table came from immunoSEQ multiplex PCR; TCRdb's copy has only in-frame clones and leaves some out. The sample lists about 73,000 clones; roughly 90% were seen once. Sequenced material: peripheral blood, taken after pregnancy. Receptors were obtained from a female donor in good health, enrolled as a control in a pregnancy study.

The V gene is TRBV30, the J gene TRBJ1-1; D remains unclear. Between the trimmed V and J ends, which lost 1 base and 1 base, there was a span of 7 bases. CDR1 is GTSNPN, CDR2 SVGIG, per germline (reference sequence). The CDR3 totals 13 residues. For the CDR3, the DNA is TGTGCCTGGAGTGGGCAGGCGAACACTGAAGCTTTCTTT. Amino acids: CAWSGQANTEAFF.

In its sample, this clone was seen once. The chain couples TRBV2 to TRBJ2-3; 13 bases align to TRBD2. Germline loops: CDR1 SNHLY, CDR2 FYNNEI. The CDR3 sequence is 14 residues long. V shed 10 bases and J 6 bases; nucleotides not matched to a gene: 7. In DNA form, the CDR3 reads TGTGCCAAATCACTAGCGGGGGGGCAGGATACGCAGTATTTT. This codes for CAKSLAGGQDTQYF.

The chain combines TRBV6-5 with TRBJ1-2; weak D call: TRBD1 (5 bases). The germline CDR1 and CDR2 sequences are MNHEY and SVGAGI. The CDR3 totals 14 residues. Trimming removed 10 bases from V and 1 base from J, with 16 bases in between. CDR3 in amino acids: CATLAGTFNYGYTF. The CDR3 DNA reads as TGTGCCACCCTTGCGGGGACTTTTAACTATGGCTACACCTTC.

V and J are TRBV5-1 and TRBJ2-7, with 10 bases fitting TRBD1. The V segment lost 4 bases and the J segment 2 bases; nucleotides outside the gene matches: 6. CDR1 is SGHRS and CDR2 is YFSETQ in the germline V gene. The CDR3 contains 15 residues. Here the CDR3 reads CASSGGQGYPYEQYF. In DNA form, the CDR3 reads TGCGCCAGCAGCGGGGGACAGGGGTATCCCTACGAGCAGTACTTC. Based on the CDR3 plus reference TRBV5-1 and TRBJ2-7, the full variable domain is KAGVTQTPRYLIKTRGQQVTLSCSPISGHRSVSWYQQTPGQGLQFLFEYFSETQRNKGNFPGRFSGRQFSNSRSEMNVSTLELGDSALYLCASSGGQGYPYEQYFGPGTRLTVT.

The chain joins TRBV7-9 to TRBJ1-2, with 8 bases matching TRBD1. The CDR3 loop spans 16 amino acids. Germline V lookup: CDR1 SEHNR, CDR2 FQNEAQ (reference sequence). V was clipped by 6 bases and J by 0 bases; unmatched bases: 9. The CDR3, as DNA: TGTGCCAGCAGGCCCCCCGGGACAGGAGCTAACTATGGCTACACCTTC. It is translated as CASRPPGTGANYGYTF.

The chain has TRBV5-1 and TRBJ1-4, with D maybe TRBD1 (5 bases). The V end lost 4 bases, the J end lost 6 bases, and 10 bases lay between the germline ends. This CDR3 has 13 residues. Germline V lookup: CDR1 SGHRS, CDR2 YFSETQ. The CDR3, as DNA: TGCGCCAGCAGCCCGGGGGTCGATGAAAAACTGTTTTTT. This translates into CASSPGVDEKLFF.

This clone has a handful of counts. The rearrangement uses TRBV6-5 and TRBJ2-7, with 7 bases identical to TRBD1. The CDR3 totals 13 residues. The germline V gene has CDR1 MNHEY and CDR2 SVGAGI. V shed 5 bases, J shed 4 bases, and the junction held 5 bases outside the gene matches. In nucleotides, the CDR3 is TGTGCCAGCAGTACAACAGGGGATTACGAGCAGTACTTC. Translation: CASSTTGDYEQYF.

This sequence joins TRBV19 and TRBJ1-5; TRBD1 matches at 9 bases. CDR3 length equals 15 residues. Germline trimming cut 5 bases from V and 2 bases from J; bases unmatched to any gene: 4. Germline values: CDR1 LNHDA, CDR2 SQIVND (reference sequence). CDR3 amino acids: CASSARQGGNQPQHF. As DNA, the CDR3 is TGTGCCAGTAGTGCGCGACAGGGGGGCAATCAGCCCCAGCATTTT.

The CDR3 DNA sequence: TGTGCCAGCAGCCCGACAAGCCCCATGAACACTGAAGCTTTCTTT. Amino acid sequence: CASSPTSPMNTEAFF. The rearrangement uses TRBV7-9 and TRBJ1-1; D gene ambiguous. The CDR3 runs to 15 residues. Germline values: CDR1 SEHNR, CDR2 FQNEAQ (reference sequence). Trimming shortened V by 5 bases and J by 0 bases, and 13 bases separated the two germline ends.

CDR3 sequence reads: CASSPRPAGVAYEQYF. CDR3 coding DNA: TGTGCCAGCAGCCCCCGCCCAGCGGGGGTTGCCTACGAGCAGTACTTC. V is TRBV5-5 and J is TRBJ2-7, with 8 bases identical to TRBD2. The V gene end was trimmed by 4 bases and the J gene end by 2 bases; junction bases not matched to a gene: 11. CDR3 length: 16 residues. Germline V lookup: CDR1 SGHKS, CDR2 YYEKEE (reference sequence).

The genes are TRBV10-3 and TRBJ1-2, with 9 bases aligning to TRBD1. Germline lookup yields CDR1 ENHRY and CDR2 SYGVKD. The trim removed 4 bases at V and 6 bases at J, leaving 6 bases unmatched. This CDR3 spans 14 amino acids. This chain's CDR3 is CAISAGQGPNGYTF. CDR3 sequence (DNA): TGTGCCATCAGTGCGGGACAGGGACCGAATGGCTACACCTTC.

The chain uses TRBV9 and TRBJ1-1, with D possibly TRBD1 on 6 matching bases. Trimming left V 2 bases short and J 1 base short, with 12 bases between. The CDR3 consists of 15 residues. Germline-derived CDR1 and CDR2 are SGDLS and YYNGEE. CDR3 nucleotides: TGTGCCAGCAGCGTCGTGGTGGGACAGAACACTGAAGCTTTCTTT. Its protein product is CASSVVVGQNTEAFF.

This chain links TRBV19 with TRBJ1-3, with D hard to call. The CDR3 has 14 amino acids. CDR1 and CDR2 from the germline V gene are LNHDA and SQIVND (reference sequence). The V gene lost 3 bases and the J gene lost 1 base, with 7 bases spanning the gap. CDR3 DNA: TGTGCCAGTAGTATGGGCGCATCTGGAAACACCATATATTTT. Protein: CASSMGASGNTIYF.

This chain connects TRBV6-5 to TRBJ2-5; 11 positions agree with TRBD2. Per the germline V gene, CDR1 is MNHEY and CDR2 is SVGAGI. V gave up 4 bases and J gave up 5 bases; unmatched junction bases: 6. The CDR3 consists of 15 residues. CDR3 sequence (DNA): TGTGCCAGCAGTTCTAACCTAGCGGGGGGCGAGACCCAGTACTTC. This gives the protein CASSSNLAGGETQYF.

With regard to this clone: The identical CDR3 is also encoded by other nucleotide sequences in the sample. This chain links TRBV13 with TRBJ1-4; D gene unclear. Trimming removed 1 base at V and 7 bases at J, with 7 bases between. CDR1 is PRHDT and CDR2 is FYEKMQ in the germline V gene (reference sequence). CDR3 length: 13 residues. The CDR3 coding sequence is TGTGCCAGCAGCTTAGACCGGGGTGAAAAACTGTTTTTT. As protein: CASSLDRGEKLFF.

The chain joins TRBV2 to TRBJ1-5; D is undetermined. Germline V lookup: CDR1 SNHLY, CDR2 FYNNEI. V was shortened by 2 bases and J by 3 bases, with 17 bases between the two germline ends. The CDR3 has 17 residues. DNA for the CDR3: TGTGCCAGCAGTGAAAGCTTTATTGTCGGTGTCAATCAGCCCCAGCATTTT. Translating gives CASSESFIVGVNQPQHF.

The chain couples TRBV5-1 to TRBJ1-2; D ambiguous. Germline-derived CDR1 and CDR2 are SGHRS and YFSETQ. V was shortened by 2 bases and J by 8 bases, with 13 bases between the two germline ends. This CDR3 contains 13 residues. DNA for the CDR3: TGCGCCAGCAGCTTAAGGCCCTCGGAGGGCTACACCTTC. Its protein product is CASSLRPSEGYTF.

This chain links TRBV9 with TRBJ2-7, with D perhaps matching TRBD2 (6 bases). Germline CDR1 is SGDLS and CDR2 is YYNGEE. Trimming left V 4 bases short and J 0 bases short, with 11 bases between. The CDR3 spans 14 residues. The chain's CDR3 is CASSPRRGSYEQYF. The CDR3 DNA reads as TGTGCCAGCAGCCCGCGGCGGGGCTCCTACGAGCAGTACTTC. The full variable domain, with the rest looked up from reference TRBV9 and TRBJ2-7, is DSGVTQTPKHLITATGQRVTLRCSPRSGDLSVYWYQQSLDQGLQFLIQYYNGEERAKGNILERFSAQQFPDLHSELNLSSLELGDSALYFCASSPRRGSYEQYFGPGTRLTVT.

The chain links TRBV7-9 to TRBJ1-4; D remains unclear. V shed 0 bases and J shed 3 bases, with 11 bases lying between them. Germline CDR1 is SEHNR and CDR2 is FQNEAQ (reference sequence). The CDR3 has 16 residues. The CDR3 here is CASSLAVGGANEKLFF. CDR3 nucleotide sequence: TGTGCCAGCAGCTTAGCGGTTGGCGGAGCTAATGAAAAACTGTTTTTT.

This sequence joins TRBV2 and TRBJ2-5, with TRBD1 as a possible D gene (5 bases). CDR1 and CDR2 from the germline V gene are SNHLY and FYNNEI. The V and J ends lost 0 bases and 5 bases respectively, with 13 bases between them. This CDR3 is built from 15 residues. The CDR3, as DNA: TGTGCCAGCAGTGAAGCGCTTCAGGGAACGGAGACCCAGTACTTC. Its translation is CASSEALQGTETQYF.

The rearrangement uses TRBV29-1 and TRBJ2-4, with 12 bases that match TRBD1. The trim removed 7 bases at V and 4 bases at J, leaving 5 bases unmatched. Germline lookup yields CDR1 SQVTM and CDR2 ANQGSEA. CDR3 length: 14 amino acids. CDR3 sequence (DNA): TGCAGCGGGGGGACAGGGGGCGTTAAAAACATTCAGTACTTC. Translation: CSGGTGGVKNIQYF.

J is TRBJ1-1 and V is TRBV2; 7 nucleotides align to TRBD1. The germline CDR1 and CDR2 sequences are SNHLY and FYNNEI. The CDR3 extends over 15 amino acids. Trimming took 6 bases from V and 0 from J; bases not matched to a gene: 7. CDR3 DNA sequence: TGTGCCAGCAGGGGGTGGGACAGAATGAACACTGAAGCTTTCTTT. As protein: CASRGWDRMNTEAFF.

The chain combines TRBV7-9 with TRBJ2-7, with D maybe TRBD2 (6 bases). The CDR3 covers 13 residues. From germline, CDR1 is SEHNR and CDR2 FQNEAQ (reference sequence). Trimming removed 5 bases at V and 5 bases at J, with 13 bases between. The CDR3 reads CASSPPREDEQYF. The CDR3 nucleotides read TGTGCCAGCAGCCCCCCCAGGGAGGACGAGCAGTACTTC.

The chain recombines TRBV10-2 with TRBJ1-5; D possibly corresponds to TRBD1 (5 bases). The CDR3 runs to 16 residues. Trimming cost V 5 bases and J 6 bases, with 20 bases left between them. The germline gives CDR1 WSHSY, CDR2 SAAADI. The DNA of the CDR3 is TGCGCCAGCAGTTTAGACAGCCCCGGCAGGACTCAGCCCCAGCATTTT. Translating it yields CASSLDSPGRTQPQHF.

CDR3 region: CASSLVPQGNRGYTF. The CDR3, as DNA: TGCGCCAGCAGCTTGGTCCCCCAGGGGAATAGAGGCTACACCTTC. This rearrangement joins TRBV5-1 to TRBJ1-2; D perhaps matches TRBD1 (6 bases). The CDR3 has 15 amino acids. Germline assignment: CDR1 SGHRS and CDR2 YFSETQ. V lost 0 bases and J 8 bases, leaving 17 bases between the germline ends.

The gene calls are TRBV4-1 and TRBJ1-5; a possible D gene is TRBD1 (5 bases). V was pared by 4 bases and J by 7 bases, with 17 bases between. CDR3 size: 15 residues. Germline lookup yields CDR1 MGHRA and CDR2 YSYEKL. CDR3 region: CASSPLGGGGQPQHF. The CDR3 DNA is TGCGCCAGCAGCCCCTTGGGCGGGGGTGGGCAGCCCCAGCATTTT.

The V and J genes are TRBV7-8 and TRBJ2-7; TRBD1 aligns across 10 bases. Germline V lookup: CDR1 SGHVS, CDR2 FQNEAQ. J was trimmed by 4 bases and V by 0 bases; bases with no gene match: 0. The length of the CDR3 is 14 residues. The CDR3, as DNA: TGTGCCAGCAGCTTAGCGGACAGGGGGTACGAGCAGTACTTC. Protein product: CASSLADRGYEQYF.

The J gene is TRBJ2-3, the V gene TRBV6-6, with 10 bases fitting TRBD1. The CDR3 covers 16 residues. The junction had 9 bases not matched to a gene; V was cut back by 5 bases and J by 4 bases. Germline values: CDR1 MNHNY, CDR2 SVGAGI (reference sequence). Here the CDR3 DNA reads TGTGCCAGCAGTGGACCGGGACAGGGGCCGCCAGATACGCAGTATTTT. It yields the protein CASSGPGQGPPDTQYF.